The text below deals with one T cell receptor (beta chain). Sequencing of TCR beta was performed on blood CD8+ T cells and on blood CD4+ T cells. The sample is drawn from a study of CD8 T cells in Susac syndrome. Per the germline V gene, CDR1 is SGHTA and CDR2 is FQGNSA. V lost 5 bases, J lost 2 bases, and 9 bases stayed unmatched. The CDR3 loop spans 17 amino acids. RNA was extracted with the RNeasy kit, and a quantity of roughly 0.5 to 1 ug was reverse transcribed using random hexamers. The TCR beta CDR3 was amplified by immunoSEQ multiplex PCR across 54 Vbeta, 13 Jbeta. TCRdb analysed the immunoSEQ multiplex PCR reads with MiXCR anew, one entry per CDR3 protein. The sample shows about 120,000 distinct CDR3 sequences, about nine tenths of them seen only once.

The V call is TRBV7-2, the J call TRBJ2-3; 11 positions agree with TRBD2. The receptor was derived from a human donor in good health. The sample comprised CD4+ T cells from PBMCs. The CDR3 nucleotides read TGTGCCAGCAGCCAATCCACTAGCGGGGGCCTCACAGATACGCAGTATTTT. It yields the protein CASSQSTSGGLTDTQYF.